The 10 T cell receptor beta chains in this list originate from one sample, sequenced in a study of T-cell reconstitution after alpha-beta-depleted transplantation in children. The authors prepared the TCRbeta library with unique molecular identifiers. TCRdb fed the PCR reads into MiXCR, producing one record per CDR3 protein. In the table there are 80,000 to 95,000 distinct CDR3 sequences, 7.5% to 9.5% of which are singletons. This material consisted of PBMCs from the stem cell graft donor, taken from the stem cell graft. The receptors originated from a human donor who donated a stem cell graft to a child with congenital amegakaryocytic thrombocytopenia.

This clonotype was picked up many times. The V call is TRBV9, the J call TRBJ1-5; D ambiguous. Per germline, CDR1 SGDLS and CDR2 YYNGEE. With 4 bases removed from V and 7 bases from J, the gap between germline ends came to 12 bases. The CDR3 contains 13 residues. CDR3 DNA: TGTGCCAGCAGCTACAACAGCGGCCAGCCCCAGCATTTT. Translation: CASSYNSGQPQHF.

This clonotype has a count of ten or more. The chain carries TRBV29-1 and TRBJ2-2; 7 bases map to TRBD1. V lost 5 bases and J lost 6; bases outside the gene matches: 6. This CDR3 comprises 13 residues. Germline loops: CDR1 SQVTM, CDR2 ANQGSEA. Here the CDR3 reads CSVRGTGAGELFF. CDR3 nucleotides: TGCAGCGTTCGCGGCACAGGGGCCGGGGAGCTGTTTTTT.

This clonotype has at least ten counts. This chain uses TRBV7-2 with TRBJ2-1, with D tentatively TRBD2 (6 bases). V gave up 4 bases and J gave up 5 bases, with 9 bases separating them. The germline gives CDR1 SGHTA, CDR2 FQGNSA. The CDR3 totals 13 residues. CDR3 in DNA: TGTGCCAGCAGCTACGAGCGGGACAATGAGCAGTTCTTC. As protein: CASSYERDNEQFF.

The table lists this clonotype with many counts. This chain's CDR3 is CSAPEVGAATEAFF. The CDR3 DNA follows: TGCAGTGCACCCGAAGTGGGGGCGGCCACTGAAGCTTTCTTT. The rearrangement joins TRBV20-1 to TRBJ1-1, with D perhaps matching TRBD1 (6 bases). The germline V and J ends were trimmed by 6 bases and 4 bases, with 18 bases remaining between them. CDR3 length: 14 amino acids. Germline V gives CDR1 DFQATT, CDR2 SNEGSKA (reference sequence).

In its sample, this clonotype was seen many times. V is TRBV12-3 or TRBV12-4 and J is TRBJ2-7; 7 nucleotides match TRBD2. This CDR3 comprises 16 residues. V lost 7 bases and J lost 2; bases outside the gene matches: 14. In nucleotides, the CDR3 is TGTGCCAGCACCCGGGGAGGGGTGGCCTCCCCCTACGAGCAGTACTTC. Encoded protein: CASTRGGVASPYEQYF.

This clonotype was seen many times. This chain connects TRBV12-3 or TRBV12-4 to TRBJ2-2, with TRBD2 matching over 10 bases. The CDR3 consists of 14 residues. V dropped 7 bases and J dropped 5; count of bases not matched to a gene: 4. The CDR3 DNA reads TGTGCCAGCAACCAAGCGGGGGGGACCGGGGAGCTGTTTTTT. Residues: CASNQAGGTGELFF.

For this clonotype: Just one base apart from a much larger clone, this may be a read error. This rearrangement joins TRBV5-6 to TRBJ1-2, with a possible D match to TRBD1 (5 bases). V lost 0 bases to trimming and J lost 6 bases, with 15 bases between them. Per the germline V gene, CDR1 is SGHDT and CDR2 is YYEEEE. The CDR3 contains 15 residues. CDR3 in DNA: TGTGCCAGCAGCTTGGTTCACAGGCTTATCAATGGCTACACCTTC. It specifies CASSLVHRLINGYTF.

This clonotype was counted ten times or more. This sequence joins TRBV29-1 and TRBJ2-6; possibly TRBD1 for D (5 bases). This CDR3 region has 14 residues. With 4 bases removed from V and 1 base from J, the gap between germline ends came to 8 bases. The germline V gene encodes CDR1 SQVTM and CDR2 ANQGSEA. CDR3 DNA sequence: TGCAGCGTTGGCAGGGATTCTGGGGCCAACGTCCTGACTTTC. Protein sequence: CSVGRDSGANVLTF.

This clonotype was counted ten times or more. J is TRBJ1-5 and V is TRBV12-3 or TRBV12-4; TRBD1 might be the D (5 bases). The CDR3 is 13 amino acids. V lost 5 bases, J lost 6 bases, and 11 bases lay in between. CDR3 in amino acids: CASSRDLRQPQHF. For the CDR3, the DNA is TGTGCCAGCAGTCGGGACCTACGTCAGCCCCAGCATTTT.

There are many counts of this clonotype. The chain uses TRBV18 and TRBJ2-3, with TRBD2 identical over 8 bases. Trimming cost V 2 bases and J 6 bases; bases outside gene matches: 4. The germline CDR1 and CDR2 sequences are KGHSH and LQKENI. This CDR3 is built from 14 residues. CDR3 sequence reads: CASSPGTSSDTQYF. The CDR3, as DNA: TGTGCCAGCTCACCAGGGACTAGTTCCGATACGCAGTATTTT.